The T cell receptor (beta chain) described here comes from a study of T cell clonality in common variable immunodeficiency. The protocol was immunoSEQ multiplex PCR, while the TCRdb copy is restricted to in-frame clones and leaves out a portion. The sample is made up of about 52,000 clones, none counted only once. Many counts were recorded for this clone. With the read ending 3 residues before the CDR3 end, the germline J gene is used to fill in that end. The length of the CDR3 is 13 residues. Germline V gene lookup returns CDR1 SQVTM and CDR2 ANQGSEA. The germline V and J ends were trimmed by 0 bases and 5 bases, with 9 bases remaining between them.

The rearrangement joins TRBV29-1 to TRBJ2-3; no reliable D call. The source material was peripheral blood mononuclear cells. This TCR came from a person aged 18-69 years in good health. CDR3 DNA, as far as it was read: TGCAGCGTTGAAGATCGGTTAAGAGATACG. Amino acids: CSVEDRLRDT. The whole CDR3 is CSVEDRLRDTQYF.